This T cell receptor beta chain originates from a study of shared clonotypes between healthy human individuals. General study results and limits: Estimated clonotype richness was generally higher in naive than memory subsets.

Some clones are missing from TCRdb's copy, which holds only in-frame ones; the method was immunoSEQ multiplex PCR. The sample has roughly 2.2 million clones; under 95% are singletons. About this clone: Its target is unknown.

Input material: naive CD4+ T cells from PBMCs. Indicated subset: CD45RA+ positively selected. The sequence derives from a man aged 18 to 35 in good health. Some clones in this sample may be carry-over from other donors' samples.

This CDR3 is CASSLTGAAGNTIYF. CDR3 DNA sequence: TGTGCCAGCAGCTTAACGGGGGCGGCTGGAAACACCATATATTTT. The chain recombines TRBV5-6 with TRBJ1-3; TRBD1 is a possible D gene (6 bases). Germline assignment: CDR1 SGHDT and CDR2 YYEEEE. This CDR3 has 15 residues. Trimming cost V 2 bases and J 2 bases, with 11 bases left between them.